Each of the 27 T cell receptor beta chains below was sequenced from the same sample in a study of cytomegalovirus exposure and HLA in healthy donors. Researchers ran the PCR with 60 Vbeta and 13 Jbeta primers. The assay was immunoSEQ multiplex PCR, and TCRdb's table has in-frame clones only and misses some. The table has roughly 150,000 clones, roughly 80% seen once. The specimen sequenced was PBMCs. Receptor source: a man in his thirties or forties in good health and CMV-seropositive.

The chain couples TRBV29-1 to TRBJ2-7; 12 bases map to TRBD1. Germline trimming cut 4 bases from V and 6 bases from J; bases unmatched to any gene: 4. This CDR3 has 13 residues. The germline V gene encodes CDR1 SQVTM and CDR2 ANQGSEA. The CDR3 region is CSVAGQGAGEQYF. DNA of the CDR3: TGCAGCGTTGCGGGACAGGGGGCTGGCGAGCAGTACTTC.

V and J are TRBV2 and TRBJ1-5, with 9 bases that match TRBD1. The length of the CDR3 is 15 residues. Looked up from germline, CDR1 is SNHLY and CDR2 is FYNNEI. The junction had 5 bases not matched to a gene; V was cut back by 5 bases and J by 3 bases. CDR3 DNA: TGTGCCAGCAGTTACAGGGGGCTTGACAATCAGCCCCAGCATTTT. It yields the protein CASSYRGLDNQPQHF.

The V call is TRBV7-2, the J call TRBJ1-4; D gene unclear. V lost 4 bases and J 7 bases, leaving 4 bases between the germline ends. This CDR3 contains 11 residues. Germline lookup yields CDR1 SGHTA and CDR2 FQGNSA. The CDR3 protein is CASSSGEKLFF. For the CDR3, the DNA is TGTGCCAGCAGCTCAGGTGAAAAACTGTTTTTT.

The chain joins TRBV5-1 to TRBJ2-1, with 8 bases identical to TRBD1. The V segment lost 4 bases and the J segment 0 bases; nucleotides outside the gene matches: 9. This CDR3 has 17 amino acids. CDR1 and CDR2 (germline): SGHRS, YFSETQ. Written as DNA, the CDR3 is TGCGCCAGCAGCGCCGAAACAGGGGGGAGCTCCTACAATGAGCAGTTCTTC. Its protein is CASSAETGGSSYNEQFF.

The CDR3 DNA follows: TGTGCCAGCATAGGTGGGGGACAGGGTAGCAATCAGCCCCAGCATTTT. Its protein is CASIGGGQGSNQPQHF. The chain carries TRBV25-1 and TRBJ1-5, with 9 bases aligning to TRBD1. V gave up 7 bases and J gave up 0 bases; unmatched junction bases: 7. The CDR3 totals 16 residues. Germline V gene data show CDR1 as MGHDK and CDR2 as SYGVNS.

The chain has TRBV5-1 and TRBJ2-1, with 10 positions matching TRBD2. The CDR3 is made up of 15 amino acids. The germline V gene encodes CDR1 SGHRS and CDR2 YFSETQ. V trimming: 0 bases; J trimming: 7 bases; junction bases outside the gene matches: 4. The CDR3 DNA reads TGCGCCAGCAGCTTGGGGGCTAGCGGGAGTAATGAGCAGTTCTTC. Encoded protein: CASSLGASGSNEQFF.

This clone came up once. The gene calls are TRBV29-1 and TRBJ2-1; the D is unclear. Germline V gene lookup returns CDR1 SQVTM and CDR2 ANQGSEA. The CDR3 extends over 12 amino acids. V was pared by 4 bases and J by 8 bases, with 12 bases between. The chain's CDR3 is CSVASPGDEQFF. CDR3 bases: TGCAGCGTTGCTAGTCCGGGTGATGAGCAGTTCTTC.

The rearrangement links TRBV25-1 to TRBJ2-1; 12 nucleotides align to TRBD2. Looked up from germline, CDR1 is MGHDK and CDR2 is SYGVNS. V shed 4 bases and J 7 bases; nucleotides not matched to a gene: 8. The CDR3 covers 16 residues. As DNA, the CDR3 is TGTGCCAGCAGTGGTTCCGGGACTAGCGGGTTTAATGAGCAGTTCTTC. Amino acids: CASSGSGTSGFNEQFF.

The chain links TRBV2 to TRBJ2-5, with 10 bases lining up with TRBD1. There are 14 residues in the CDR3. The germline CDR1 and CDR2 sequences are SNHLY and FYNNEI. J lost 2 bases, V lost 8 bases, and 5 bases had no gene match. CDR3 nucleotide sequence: TGTGCCAGCGCAGGACAGGGGGGACAAGAGACCCAGTACTTC. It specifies CASAGQGGQETQYF. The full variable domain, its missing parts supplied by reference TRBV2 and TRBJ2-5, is EPEVTQTPSHQVTQMGQEVILRCVPISNHLYFYWYRQILGQKVEFLVSFYNNEISEKSEIFDDQFSVERPDGSNFTLKIRSTKLEDSAMYFCASAGQGGQETQYFGPGTRLLVL.

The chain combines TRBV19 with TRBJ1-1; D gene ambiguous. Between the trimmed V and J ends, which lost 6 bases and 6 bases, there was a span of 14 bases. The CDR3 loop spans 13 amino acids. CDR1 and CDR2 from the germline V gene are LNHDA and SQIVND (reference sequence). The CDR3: CASRDVGRAEAFF. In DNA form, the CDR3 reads TGTGCCAGTAGGGACGTAGGGAGGGCTGAAGCTTTCTTT.

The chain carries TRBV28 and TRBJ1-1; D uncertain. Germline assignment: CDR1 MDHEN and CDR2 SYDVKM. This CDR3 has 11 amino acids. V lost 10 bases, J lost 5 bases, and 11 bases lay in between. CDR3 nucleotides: TGTGCCATCAGCGCGGGGACTGAAGCTTTCTTT. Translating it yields CAISAGTEAFF.

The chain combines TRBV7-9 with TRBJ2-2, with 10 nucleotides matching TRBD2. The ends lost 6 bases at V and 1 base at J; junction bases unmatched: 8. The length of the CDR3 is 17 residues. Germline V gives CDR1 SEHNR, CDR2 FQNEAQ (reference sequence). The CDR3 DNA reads TGTGCCAGCAGAGGGCTAGCGGGAGTTGAGAACACCGGGGAGCTGTTTTTT. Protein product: CASRGLAGVENTGELFF.

The CDR3 DNA reads TGTGCCAGTACTCAGTACGGGACAGGGCTCAATCAGCCCCAGCATTTT. Amino acid sequence: CASTQYGTGLNQPQHF. The genes are TRBV19 and TRBJ1-5; TRBD1 matches 9 bases. CDR3 size: 16 residues. V dropped 7 bases and J dropped 3; count of bases not matched to a gene: 10. Germline assignment: CDR1 LNHDA and CDR2 SQIVND (reference sequence).

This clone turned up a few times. The CDR3 DNA follows: TGTGCCAGCAGTCTTGCTTCCAGGGCTTATGGCTACACCTTC. This encodes CASSLASRAYGYTF. This chain uses TRBV5-6 with TRBJ1-2; D perhaps matches TRBD1 (5 bases). V was pared by 5 bases and J by 5 bases, with 16 bases between. The CDR3 is 14 residues long. CDR1 and CDR2 (germline): SGHDT, YYEEEE.

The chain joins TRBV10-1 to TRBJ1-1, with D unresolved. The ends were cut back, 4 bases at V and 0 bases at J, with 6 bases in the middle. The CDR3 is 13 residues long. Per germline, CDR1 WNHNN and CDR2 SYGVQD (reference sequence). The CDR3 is CASSGDMNTEAFF. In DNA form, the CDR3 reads TGCGCCAGCAGTGGTGACATGAACACTGAAGCTTTCTTT.

The CDR3 DNA is TGTGCCAGCAGTGAAGAGGGACAGGGGCTACCTGGCTACACCTTC. Amino acids: CASSEEGQGLPGYTF. The genes are TRBV2 and TRBJ1-2; 10 nucleotides align to TRBD1. The germline gives CDR1 SNHLY, CDR2 FYNNEI. The CDR3 loop spans 15 amino acids. The V gene end was trimmed by 1 base and the J gene end by 7 bases; junction bases not matched to a gene: 6.

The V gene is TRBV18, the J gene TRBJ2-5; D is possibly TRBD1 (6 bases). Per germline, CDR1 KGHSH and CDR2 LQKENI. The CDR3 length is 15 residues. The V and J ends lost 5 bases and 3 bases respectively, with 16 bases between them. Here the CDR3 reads CASSSPDRGEETQYF. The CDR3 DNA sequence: TGTGCCAGCTCATCTCCGGACAGAGGCGAAGAGACCCAGTACTTC.

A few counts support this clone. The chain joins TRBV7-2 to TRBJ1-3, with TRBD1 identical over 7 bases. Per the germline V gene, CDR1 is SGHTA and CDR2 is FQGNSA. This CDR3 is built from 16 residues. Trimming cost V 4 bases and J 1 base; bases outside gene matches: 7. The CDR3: CASSSQQGSSGNTIYF. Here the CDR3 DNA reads TGTGCCAGCAGCTCACAACAGGGGAGTTCTGGAAACACCATATATTTT.

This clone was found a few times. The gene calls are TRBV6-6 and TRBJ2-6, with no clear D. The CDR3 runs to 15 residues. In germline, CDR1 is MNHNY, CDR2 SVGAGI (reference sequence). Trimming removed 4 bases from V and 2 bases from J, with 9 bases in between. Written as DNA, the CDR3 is TGTGCCAGCAGTTCTGCAGGCGCTGGGGCCAACGTCCTGACTTTC. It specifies CASSSAGAGANVLTF.

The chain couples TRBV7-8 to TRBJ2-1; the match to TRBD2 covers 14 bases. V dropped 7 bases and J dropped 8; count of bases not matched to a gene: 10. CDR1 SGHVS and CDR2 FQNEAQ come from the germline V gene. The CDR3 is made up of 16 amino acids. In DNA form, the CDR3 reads TGTGCCAGCACAATGCCCGGGACTAGCGGGGGCCATGAGCAGTTCTTC. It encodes CASTMPGTSGGHEQFF.

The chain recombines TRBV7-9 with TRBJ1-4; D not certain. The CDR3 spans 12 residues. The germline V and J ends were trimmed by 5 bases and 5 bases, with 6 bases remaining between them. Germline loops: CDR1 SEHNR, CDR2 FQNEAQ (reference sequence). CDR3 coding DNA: TGTGCCAGCAGCCGTAGCAATGAAAAACTGTTTTTT. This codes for CASSRSNEKLFF.

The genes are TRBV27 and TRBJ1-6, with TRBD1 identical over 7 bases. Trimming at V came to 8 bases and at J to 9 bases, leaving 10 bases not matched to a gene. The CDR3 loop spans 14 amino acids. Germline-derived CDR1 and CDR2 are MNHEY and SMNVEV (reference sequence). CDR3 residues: CASRRTGVGSPLHF. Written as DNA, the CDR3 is TGTGCCAGCCGAAGAACAGGGGTGGGTTCACCCCTCCACTTT.

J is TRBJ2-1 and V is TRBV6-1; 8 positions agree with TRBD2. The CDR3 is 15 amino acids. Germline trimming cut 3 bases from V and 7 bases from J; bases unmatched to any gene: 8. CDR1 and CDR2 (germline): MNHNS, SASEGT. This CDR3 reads CASSEFVGTSNEQFF. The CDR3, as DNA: TGTGCCAGCAGTGAGTTTGTCGGGACTAGTAATGAGCAGTTCTTC.

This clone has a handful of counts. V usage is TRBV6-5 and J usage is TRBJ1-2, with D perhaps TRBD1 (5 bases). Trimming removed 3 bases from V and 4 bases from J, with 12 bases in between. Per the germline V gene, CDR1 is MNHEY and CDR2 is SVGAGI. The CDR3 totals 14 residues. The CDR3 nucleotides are TGTGCCAGCAGTTATCGCAGGGTTAGCTATGGCTACACCTTC. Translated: CASSYRRVSYGYTF.

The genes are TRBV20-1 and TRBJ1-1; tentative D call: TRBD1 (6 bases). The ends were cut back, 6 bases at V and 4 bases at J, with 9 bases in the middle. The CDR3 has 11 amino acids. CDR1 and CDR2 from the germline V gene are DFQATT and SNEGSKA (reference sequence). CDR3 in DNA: TGCAGTGCCCTAGGGGGCACTGAAGCTTTCTTT. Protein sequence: CSALGGTEAFF.

CDR3 in amino acids: CASSPPTATLAGDTQYF. The DNA for the CDR3 is TGCGCCAGCAGCCCGCCGACAGCCACACTAGCGGGAGATACGCAGTATTTT. This chain links TRBV5-1 with TRBJ2-3; 9 nucleotides line up with TRBD2. This CDR3 has 17 amino acids. Germline CDR1 is SGHRS and CDR2 is YFSETQ. With V trimmed by 4 bases and J by 5 bases, 14 bases remained unmatched.

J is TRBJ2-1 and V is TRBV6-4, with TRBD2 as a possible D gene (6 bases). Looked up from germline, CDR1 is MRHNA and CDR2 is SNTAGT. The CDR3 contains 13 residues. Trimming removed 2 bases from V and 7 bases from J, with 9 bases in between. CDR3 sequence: CASSDGDSNEQFF. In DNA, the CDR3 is TGTGCCAGCAGTGACGGGGACTCTAATGAGCAGTTCTTC.